One and the same sample provided the 2 T cell receptor beta chains below, sequenced in a study of cytomegalovirus exposure and HLA in healthy donors. The assay was immunoSEQ multiplex PCR, and TCRdb's table has in-frame clones only and misses some. The sample records 250,000 to 300,000 clones, roughly 89% being singletons. Source material: PBMCs. All receptors derive from a woman aged 18 to 35 in good health and CMV-seronegative.

The rearrangement uses TRBV15 and TRBJ1-2, with D hard to call. From germline, CDR1 is LNHNV and CDR2 YYDKDF (reference sequence). The CDR3 has 14 residues. V dropped 1 base and J dropped 5 bases, with 11 bases sitting between them. Here the CDR3 DNA reads TGTGCCACCAGCAGAGGAGATCGCCCTTATGGCTACACCTTC. Encoded protein: CATSRGDRPYGYTF.

This clone was recorded once. The chain joins TRBV5-8 to TRBJ1-1; D unclear. Trimming shortened V by 3 bases and J by 0 bases, and 6 bases separated the two germline ends. This CDR3 contains 13 residues. Looked up from germline, CDR1 is SGHTS and CDR2 is YDEGEE. The CDR3 region is CASSSPMNTEAFF. In DNA, the CDR3 is TGTGCCAGCAGCTCCCCCATGAACACTGAAGCTTTCTTT.